This paragraph reports one T cell receptor (beta chain). The antigen is not known. The CDR3 is made up of 15 amino acids. Germline CDR1 and CDR2: LGHNA and YSLEER. Libraries of TRB cDNA were made by 5' RACE and carried UMIs. TCRdb re-called the 5' RACE reads and catalogs CDR3 proteins one per entry, DNA excluded. This sample's table has about 89,000 distinct CDR3 sequences. The record originates from a study of CXCR3-negative and CXCR3-positive naive CD8 T cells. Whole-study results and caveats: Between one naive subset and the other, surface CD5 was comparable, and TCR strength was inferred from TRB CDR3 properties. Memory cells diverged, while naive CXCR3-positive and CXCR3-negative cells had similar TRBV-TRBJ usage. Diversity was high in both naive subsets and much lower in memory cells. Compared with CXCR3-negative naive cells, CXCR3-positive naive cells showed more hydrophobic TRB CDR3s.

Sequenced input: naive CXCR3+ CD8+ T cells from blood. Subset in this sample: CD45RO-CCR7+CD27+CD95- naive CD8+ T cells expressing CXCR3 (TNR3+). The clonotype was recovered from a human donor in good health. Some clones in this sample may be carry-over from other donors' samples. The rearrangement uses TRBV4-3 and TRBJ1-6; lacking DNA, the TRBD1 call made by TCRdb goes unchecked. This CDR3 is CASSPARTENSPLHF.